These 5 T cell receptor beta chains originate from one sample sequenced in a study of shared clonotypes between healthy human individuals. The data were produced by immunoSEQ multiplex PCR, yet TCRdb's version contains in-frame clones alone and is incomplete. Of over 2 million clones in the sample, approximately 95% were seen once. Terminally differentiated effector memory CD45RA+ cells were excluded by CCR7 positive selection of CD45RO-negative cells. The sample consisted of naive CD8+ T cells sorted from blood. These receptors were taken from a man between 18 and 29 years old in good health.

This sequence joins TRBV21-1 and TRBJ1-1; the table names TRBD1, a call not compared with the DNA. TRBV21-1 constitutes a pseudogene. This CDR3 spans 13 amino acids. The CDR3: CASSKGTGAEAFF. In DNA, the CDR3 is TGTGCCAGCAGCAAAGGGACAGGCGCTGAAGCTTTCTTT.

On this clone: Different DNA sequences within this sample yield the same CDR3. The chain uses TRBV4-3 and TRBJ2-7; 8 positions agree with TRBD1. Germline V gene lookup returns CDR1 LGHNA and CDR2 YSLEER. This CDR3 has 15 amino acids. Trimming removed 0 bases from V and 4 bases from J; junction bases left unmatched: 5. The CDR3 loop is CASSQEAGGGYEQYF. The CDR3 nucleotides are TGCGCCAGCAGCCAAGAGGCAGGGGGCGGGTACGAGCAGTACTTC.

In this sample, this clone turned up once. CDR3 residues: CASSIGLVSFYEQYF. The CDR3 bases are TGTGCCAGTAGTATCGGACTAGTCTCATTCTACGAGCAGTACTTC. The rearrangement uses TRBV19 and TRBJ2-7, with 7 bases lining up with TRBD2. The CDR3 has 15 residues. The ends lost 3 bases at V and 3 bases at J; junction bases unmatched: 8. The V gene's germline CDR1 is LNHDA and CDR2 SQIVND (reference sequence).

A single count supports this clone. This sequence joins TRBV6-1 and TRBJ1-2; D is ambiguous. V lost 2 bases, J lost 8 bases, and 18 bases lay in between. In germline, CDR1 is MNHNS, CDR2 SASEGT. The CDR3 sequence is 15 residues long. Here the CDR3 DNA reads TGTGCCAGCAGTGAAACGGTGGCTCTTGGATACGGCTACACCTTC. This translates into CASSETVALGYGYTF.

This clone was counted between two and nine times. Other DNA sequences from this sample encode an identical CDR3 as well. The CDR3 here is CASSPDRSSYNEQFF. The DNA for the CDR3 is TGTGCCAGCAGCCCGGACAGGAGCTCCTACAATGAGCAGTTCTTC. The chain links TRBV7-9 to TRBJ2-1; 7 nucleotides align to TRBD1. Germline CDR1 is SEHNR and CDR2 is FQNEAQ (reference sequence). There are 15 residues in the CDR3. The V and J ends lost 5 bases and 0 bases, in that order; junction bases with no gene match: 4. Filled out from reference TRBV7-9 and TRBJ2-1, the complete variable domain reads DTGVSQNPRHKITKRGQNVTFRCDPISEHNRLYWYRQTLGQGPEFLTYFQNEAQLEKSRLLSDRFSAERPKGSFSTLEIQRTEQGDSAMYLCASSPDRSSYNEQFFGPGTRLTVL.